The 26 T cell receptor beta chains reported below all come from one sample, sequenced in a study of blood T cells in healthy people across ages (dated by TCRdb to between 2014 and 2016). Library preparation was by 5' RACE. The listed sequencing device is Illumina HiSeq 2500. The second PCR ran for about 7 to 11 cycles and used a J-beta primer mix along with a sample-barcoded 5' primer. TCRdb reanalyzed the raw reads on its own, using fastp at Q25 for trimming and MiXCR for clone calling, and kept in-frame beta chains. Each record represents a unique CDR3 protein, reported with the most common genes and DNA among its rows. This sample has under 950,000 distinct CDR3 sequences in its table, and over 20% of those were observed once. The ten largest clones add up to roughly 22% of the sample. The specimen was blood. These receptors all stem from a man between 65 and 85 years old in good health.

The table lists this clonotype with many counts. The chain joins TRBV5-6 to TRBJ2-1, with 9 bases aligning to TRBD2. The CDR3 length is 15 residues. Germline lookup yields CDR1 SGHDT and CDR2 YYEEEE. After removal of 2 bases from V and 6 bases from J, the junction contained 6 bases not matched to a gene. CDR3: CASSLLAGLTNEQFF. The CDR3, as DNA: TGTGCCAGCAGCTTACTAGCGGGCCTTACCAATGAGCAGTTCTTC.

The V call is TRBV5-1, the J call TRBJ2-4; D unclear. V was clipped by 0 bases and J by 8 bases, with 9 bases between them. The CDR3 consists of 13 residues. In germline, CDR1 is SGHRS, CDR2 YFSETQ. The CDR3 DNA follows: TGCGCCAGCAGCTTGGGTGGTTCGGACATTCAGTACTTC. Amino acid sequence: CASSLGGSDIQYF.

This clonotype was counted only a few times. The chain couples TRBV3-1 to TRBJ2-3, with D unclear. Trimming took off 6 bases at V and 7 bases at J, with 14 bases between the two ends. The CDR3 sequence is 13 residues long. Germline V gene lookup returns CDR1 LGHDT and CDR2 YNNKEL (reference sequence). The CDR3 sequence: CASRQNVGNTQYF. CDR3 in DNA: TGTGCCAGCAGGCAAAATGTGGGGAATACGCAGTATTTT.

This chain links TRBV12-3 or TRBV12-4 with TRBJ1-6; D not resolved. V lost 3 bases to trimming and J lost 9 bases, with 15 bases between them. The CDR3 has 15 residues. CDR3 sequence (DNA): TGTGCCAGCAGTTTCTCGACGTCGTTGGGTTCACCCCTCCACTTT. Its protein product is CASSFSTSLGSPLHF.

There are a few counts of this clonotype. V gene TRBV24-1 combines with J gene TRBJ2-3; 13 nucleotides agree with TRBD2. There are 13 residues in the CDR3. Germline CDR1 is KGHDR and CDR2 is SFDVKD. V trimming: 6 bases; J trimming: 11 bases; junction bases outside the gene matches: 4. The CDR3 DNA is TGTGCCACCAGTCCGGGACTAGCGGGACTGCAGTATTTT. Translating it yields CATSPGLAGLQYF.

The CDR3: CASSVDGPYGYTF. The DNA for the CDR3 is TGTGCCAGCAGCGTAGACGGGCCCTATGGCTACACCTTC. This sequence joins TRBV9 and TRBJ1-2; no clear D gene. Trimming took off 0 bases at V and 4 bases at J, with 7 bases between the two ends. The CDR3 contains 13 residues. CDR1 is SGDLS, CDR2 YYNGEE, per germline. Complete variable domain (other parts from reference TRBV9 and TRBJ1-2): DSGVTQTPKHLITATGQRVTLRCSPRSGDLSVYWYQQSLDQGLQFLIQYYNGEERAKGNILERFSAQQFPDLHSELNLSSLELGDSALYFCASSVDGPYGYTFGSGTRLTVV.

The table lists this clonotype with many counts. This chain connects TRBV6-5 to TRBJ2-1, with TRBD2 matching 9 bases. With V trimmed by 7 bases and J by 10 bases, 11 bases remained unmatched. Germline V gives CDR1 MNHEY, CDR2 SVGAGI. This CDR3 region has 14 residues. This CDR3 is CASNAPGLAREQFF. CDR3 DNA sequence: TGTGCCAGCAATGCTCCGGGACTAGCCCGAGAGCAGTTCTTC.

The chain links TRBV18 to TRBJ1-2, with TRBD1 matching 8 bases. Unmatched junction bases numbered 9, after V lost 2 bases and J lost 4 bases. Germline assignment: CDR1 KGHSH and CDR2 LQKENI. The CDR3 consists of 16 residues. CDR3 DNA: TGTGCCAGCTCACCAAAATTGGACAGGGCGGCCTATGGCTACACCTTC. It specifies CASSPKLDRAAYGYTF.

The gene calls are TRBV19 and TRBJ2-5; D uncertain. Germline V CDR1 and CDR2: LNHDA, SQIVND (reference sequence). The CDR3 has 10 residues. V lost 7 bases and J lost 5, with 5 bases in between. CDR3 region: CASKPETQYF. The CDR3 DNA sequence: TGTGCCAGTAAGCCGGAGACCCAGTACTTC.

This clonotype was seen more than once but under ten times. The chain joins TRBV11-3 to TRBJ2-3; D possibly matches TRBD1 or TRBD2 (5 bases each). V lost 5 bases, J lost 1 base, and 19 bases lay in between. The CDR3 sequence is 17 residues long. Germline values: CDR1 SGHNT, CDR2 YENEEA. The CDR3 DNA sequence: TGTGCCAGCAGCCTAACCGGGGCCCAGCACCGCACAGATACGCAGTATTTT. Protein sequence: CASSLTGAQHRTDTQYF. The complete variable domain, with remaining parts taken from reference TRBV11-3 and TRBJ2-3, reads EAGVVQSPRYKIIEKKQPVAFWCNPISGHNTLYWYLQNLGQGPELLIRYENEEAVDDSQLPKDRFSAERLKGVDSTLKIQPAELGDSAVYLCASSLTGAQHRTDTQYFGPGTRLTVL.

This clonotype was observed a handful of times. V gene TRBV5-1 combines with J gene TRBJ2-3; tentative D call: TRBD2 (5 bases). The CDR3 contains 14 residues. Germline-derived CDR1 and CDR2 are SGHRS and YFSETQ. Trimming left V 7 bases short and J 3 bases short, with 15 bases between. CDR3 amino acids: CASSGHLATDTQYF. Here the CDR3 DNA reads TGCGCCAGCTCCGGGCACTTAGCGACAGATACGCAGTATTTT.

Comments on this clonotype: One end of the junction fails to match germline, which may point to a read error. V and J are TRBV18 and TRBJ1-3, with 9 bases matching TRBD1. The CDR3 sequence is 16 residues long. Germline lookup yields CDR1 KGHSH and CDR2 LQKENI. The CDR3 DNA is TGTGCCAGCTCACCACGGGGACAGGGCTTTGGAAACAGCATATATTTT. Translated, it gives CASSPRGQGFGNSIYF.

This chain connects TRBV6-5 to TRBJ2-4, with D possibly matching TRBD2 (5 bases). The CDR3 has 13 residues. V was cut by 6 bases and J by 3 bases, with 9 bases left in between. Germline CDR1 reads MNHEY; CDR2 reads SVGAGI. The CDR3 coding sequence is TGTGCCAGCAGGGCGGCGGGCAAAAACATTCAGTACTTC. Its protein product is CASRAAGKNIQYF.

V and J are TRBV5-1 and TRBJ2-1; 8 nucleotides line up with TRBD2. The length of the CDR3 is 14 residues. Germline loops: CDR1 SGHRS, CDR2 YFSETQ. V was pared by 4 bases and J by 6 bases, with 6 bases of the junction left unmatched. CDR3 DNA sequence: TGCGCCAGCAGCCCGGGACTAGTCGTCAATGAGCAGTTCTTC. Protein: CASSPGLVVNEQFF. Together with reference TRBV5-1 and TRBJ2-1, the CDR3 gives the full variable domain: KAGVTQTPRYLIKTRGQQVTLSCSPISGHRSVSWYQQTPGQGLQFLFEYFSETQRNKGNFPGRFSGRQFSNSRSEMNVSTLELGDSALYLCASSPGLVVNEQFFGPGTRLTVL.

The table lists this clonotype with a few counts. A junction end diverges from the germline sequence, so it may reflect a read error. This sequence joins TRBV15 and TRBJ2-3; 8 bases fit TRBD2. The CDR3 contains 15 residues. The germline CDR1 and CDR2 sequences are LNHNV and YYDKDF (reference sequence). CDR3 nucleotides: TGTGCCGCCAGCAGAGTACTAGCGGGCACAGATACGCAGTATTTT. Protein: CAASRVLAGTDTQYF.

V is TRBV18 and J is TRBJ2-3; possible D gene TRBD2, 6 bases. This CDR3 region has 12 residues. Trimming removed 9 bases at V and 4 bases at J, with 11 bases between. Germline CDR1 and CDR2: KGHSH and LQKENI. CDR3 sequence: CASTTRADTQYF. The CDR3 DNA is TGTGCCAGTACGACTAGGGCAGATACGCAGTATTTT.

This clonotype turned up a few times. This chain links TRBV29-1 with TRBJ1-1; no clear D. With 5 bases removed from V and 5 bases from J, the gap between germline ends came to 18 bases. CDR3 size: 14 residues. CDR1 is SQVTM and CDR2 is ANQGSEA in the germline V gene. CDR3 residues: CSVLLPRSGTEAFF. The CDR3 coding sequence is TGCAGCGTTCTGCTACCCAGATCGGGGACTGAAGCTTTCTTT.

This clonotype has just a few counts. A much larger clone is a single base away; this may be a read error. The J gene is TRBJ2-1, the V gene TRBV9; 11 bases match TRBD2. V was clipped by 0 bases and J by 4 bases; unmatched bases: 6. Germline values: CDR1 SGDLS, CDR2 YYNGEE. This CDR3 contains 17 residues. The CDR3 here is CASSVGLASGGYNEQFF. The CDR3 DNA is TGTGCCAGCAGCGTAGGCCTCGCTAGCGGGGGGTACAATGAGCAGTTCTTC. The complete variable domain, with remaining parts taken from reference TRBV9 and TRBJ2-1, reads DSGVTQTPKHLITATGQRVTLRCSPRSGDLSVYWYQQSLDQGLQFLIQYYNGEERAKGNILERFSAQQFPDLHSELNLSSLELGDSALYFCASSVGLASGGYNEQFFGPGTRLTVL.

This sequence joins TRBV2 and TRBJ1-2; 10 nucleotides line up with TRBD1. CDR1 is SNHLY, CDR2 FYNNEI, per germline. The ends lost 4 bases at V and 4 bases at J; junction bases unmatched: 6. There are 15 residues in the CDR3. In nucleotides, the CDR3 is TGTGCCAGCAGTGCTTTGGGACAGGGGCTCTATGGCTACACCTTC. Translation gives CASSALGQGLYGYTF.

The rearrangement uses TRBV2 and TRBJ1-5, with TRBD1 identical over 11 bases. Per germline, CDR1 SNHLY and CDR2 FYNNEI. The CDR3 length is 15 residues. V lost 7 bases, J lost 3 bases, and 5 bases stayed unmatched. CDR3 sequence: CASMGQGGSNQPQHF. CDR3 bases: TGTGCCAGCATGGGACAGGGGGGGTCCAATCAGCCCCAGCATTTT.

This chain uses TRBV5-1 with TRBJ2-7, with D uncertain. From germline, CDR1 is SGHRS and CDR2 YFSETQ. This CDR3 is 14 amino acids long. Trimming shortened V by 0 bases and J by 6 bases, and 13 bases separated the two germline ends. CDR3 residues: CASSLVAESAEQYF. The CDR3 nucleotides read TGCGCCAGCAGCTTGGTGGCGGAGTCGGCCGAGCAGTACTTC.

A remark on this clonotype: This may stem from a read error, because a much larger clone lies one nucleotide away. V usage is TRBV29-1 and J usage is TRBJ2-5; 8 bases align to TRBD2. V lost 5 bases, J lost 7 bases, and 9 bases stayed unmatched. CDR1 is SQVTM, CDR2 ANQGSEA, per germline. The CDR3 is 13 amino acids. CDR3 region: CSVPPGLEGTQYF. As DNA, the CDR3 is TGCAGCGTTCCCCCGGGACTAGAAGGGACCCAGTACTTC.

The V and J genes are TRBV12-3 or TRBV12-4 and TRBJ2-1, with D possibly matching TRBD2 (5 bases). The length of the CDR3 is 11 residues. V lost 6 bases and J 10 bases, leaving 10 bases between the germline ends. CDR3 residues: CASRVTGEQFF. The CDR3 region has the DNA TGTGCCAGCAGGGTCACGGGGGAGCAGTTCTTC.

J is TRBJ2-5 and V is TRBV13, with 9 positions matching TRBD2. The DNA end lines up better with TRBJ2-7; the J call may be wrong. Germline assignment: CDR1 PRHDT and CDR2 FYEKMQ (reference sequence). The CDR3 is made up of 15 amino acids. Here the CDR3 DNA reads TGTGCCAGCAGCTTTGGACTAGCGCCTACCTACGAGCAGTACTTC. Translating it yields CASSFGLAPTYEQYF.

The chain uses TRBV10-1 and TRBJ2-2, with D unclear. The length of the CDR3 is 18 residues. Germline values: CDR1 WNHNN, CDR2 SYGVQD (reference sequence). Trimming cost V 3 bases and J 0 bases, with 17 bases left between them. The CDR3 sequence: CASSDIPGSISNTGELFF. CDR3 DNA sequence: TGCGCCAGCAGTGATATCCCCGGCAGCATATCGAACACCGGGGAGCTGTTTTTT.

The V and J genes are TRBV10-3 and TRBJ2-1; D gene unclear. The better agreement between TRBJ2-7 and the DNA end casts doubt on the J call. CDR3 length equals 15 residues. Germline CDR1 is ENHRY and CDR2 is SYGVKD. This CDR3 is CAISESLGQAYEQYV. CDR3 nucleotides: TGTGCCATCAGTGAGTCACTCGGGCAGGCCTACGAGCAGTACGTC.